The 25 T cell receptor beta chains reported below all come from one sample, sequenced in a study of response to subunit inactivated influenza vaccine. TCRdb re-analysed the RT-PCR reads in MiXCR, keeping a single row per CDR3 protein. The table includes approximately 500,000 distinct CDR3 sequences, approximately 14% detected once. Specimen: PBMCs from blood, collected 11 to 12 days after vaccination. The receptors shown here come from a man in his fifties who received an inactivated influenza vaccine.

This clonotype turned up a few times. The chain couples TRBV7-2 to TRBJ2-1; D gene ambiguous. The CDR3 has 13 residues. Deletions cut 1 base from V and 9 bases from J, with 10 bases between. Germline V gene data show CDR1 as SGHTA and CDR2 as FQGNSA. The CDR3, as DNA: TGTGCCAGCAGCTTAGGTTCACTTTCTGAGCAGTTCTTC. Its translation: CASSLGSLSEQFF.

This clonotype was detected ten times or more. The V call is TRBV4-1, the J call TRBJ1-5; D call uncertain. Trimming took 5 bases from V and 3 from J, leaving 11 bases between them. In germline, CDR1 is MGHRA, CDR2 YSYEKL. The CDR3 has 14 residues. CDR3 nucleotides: TGCGCCAGCAGCTTTGGACCGATCAATCAGCCCCAGCATTTT. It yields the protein CASSFGPINQPQHF.

CDR3 coding DNA: TGTGCCATCAGGAGACTAGCGGGAGATGAGCAGTTCTTC. Protein product: CAIRRLAGDEQFF. The chain carries TRBV10-3 and TRBJ2-1, with TRBD2 identical over 12 bases. CDR1 is ENHRY and CDR2 is SYGVKD in the germline V gene. This CDR3 has 13 amino acids. V shed 6 bases and J 8 bases; nucleotides not matched to a gene: 2.

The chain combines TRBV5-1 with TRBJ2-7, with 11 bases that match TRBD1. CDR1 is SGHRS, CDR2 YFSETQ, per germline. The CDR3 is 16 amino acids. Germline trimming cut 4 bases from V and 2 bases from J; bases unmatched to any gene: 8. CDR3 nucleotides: TGCGCCAGCAGCCCGAGGACAGGGGGCTTTCCCTACGAGCAGTACTTC. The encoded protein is CASSPRTGGFPYEQYF. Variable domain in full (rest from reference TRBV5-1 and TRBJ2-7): KAGVTQTPRYLIKTRGQQVTLSCSPISGHRSVSWYQQTPGQGLQFLFEYFSETQRNKGNFPGRFSGRQFSNSRSEMNVSTLELGDSALYLCASSPRTGGFPYEQYFGPGTRLTVT.

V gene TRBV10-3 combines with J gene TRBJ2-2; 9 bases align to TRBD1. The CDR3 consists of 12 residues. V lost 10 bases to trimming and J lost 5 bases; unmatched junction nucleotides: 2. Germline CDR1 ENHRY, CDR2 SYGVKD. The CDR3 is CASGTGTGELFF. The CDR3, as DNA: TGTGCCAGCGGGACAGGGACCGGGGAGCTGTTTTTT.

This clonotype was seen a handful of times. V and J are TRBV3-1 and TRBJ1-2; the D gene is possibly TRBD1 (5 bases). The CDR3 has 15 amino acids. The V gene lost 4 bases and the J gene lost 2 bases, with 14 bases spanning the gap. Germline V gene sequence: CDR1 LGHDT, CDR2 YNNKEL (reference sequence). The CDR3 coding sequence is TGTGCCAGCAGCCCAGCTGGGACTCGGAACTATGGCTACACCTTC. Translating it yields CASSPAGTRNYGYTF.

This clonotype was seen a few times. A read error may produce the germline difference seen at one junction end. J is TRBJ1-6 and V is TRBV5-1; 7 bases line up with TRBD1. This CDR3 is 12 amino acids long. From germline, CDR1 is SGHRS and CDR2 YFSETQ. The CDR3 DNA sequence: TGCGCCAGCAGCTCCGAGACAGGGACGGCGATTTGG. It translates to CASSSETGTAIW.

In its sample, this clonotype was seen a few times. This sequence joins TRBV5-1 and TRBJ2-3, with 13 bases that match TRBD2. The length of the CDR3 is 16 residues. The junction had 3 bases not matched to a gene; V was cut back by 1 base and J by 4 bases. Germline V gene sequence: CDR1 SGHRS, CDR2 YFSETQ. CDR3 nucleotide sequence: TGCGCCAGCAGCTTGTCAGGACTAGCGGGAGCAGATACGCAGTATTTT. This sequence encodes CASSLSGLAGADTQYF.

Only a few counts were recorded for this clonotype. The CDR3 DNA reads as TGCAGTGCTAGAAGCAGGCTAGCGGGCTACAATGAGCAGTTCTTC. It translates to CSARSRLAGYNEQFF. V usage is TRBV20-1 and J usage is TRBJ2-1; 8 bases are a match to TRBD2. The CDR3 has 15 amino acids. The junction had 6 bases not matched to a gene; V was cut back by 2 bases and J by 3 bases. Germline V gene sequence: CDR1 DFQATT, CDR2 SNEGSKA (reference sequence).

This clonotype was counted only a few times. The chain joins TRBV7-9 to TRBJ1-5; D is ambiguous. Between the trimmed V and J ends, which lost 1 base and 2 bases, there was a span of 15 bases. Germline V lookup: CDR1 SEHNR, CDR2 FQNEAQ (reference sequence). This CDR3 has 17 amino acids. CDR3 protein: CASSLEVSTKGNQPQHF. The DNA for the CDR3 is TGTGCCAGCAGCTTAGAGGTTTCCACGAAGGGCAATCAGCCCCAGCATTTT.

The CDR3 region is CASSLGLGEAGELFF. The CDR3 nucleotides are TGCGCCAGCAGCTTGGGTCTCGGGGAGGCCGGGGAGCTGTTTTTT. The chain carries TRBV5-1 and TRBJ2-2, with D possibly matching TRBD2 (6 bases). Trimming left V 0 bases short and J 6 bases short, with 12 bases between. Germline V lookup: CDR1 SGHRS, CDR2 YFSETQ. This CDR3 contains 15 residues.

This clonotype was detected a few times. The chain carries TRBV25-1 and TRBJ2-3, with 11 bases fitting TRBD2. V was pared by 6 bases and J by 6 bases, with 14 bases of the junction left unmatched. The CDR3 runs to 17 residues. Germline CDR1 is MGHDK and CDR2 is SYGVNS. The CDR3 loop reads CASRADRGTSGPDTQYF. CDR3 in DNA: TGTGCCAGCAGAGCCGATAGAGGGACTAGCGGCCCCGATACGCAGTATTTT.

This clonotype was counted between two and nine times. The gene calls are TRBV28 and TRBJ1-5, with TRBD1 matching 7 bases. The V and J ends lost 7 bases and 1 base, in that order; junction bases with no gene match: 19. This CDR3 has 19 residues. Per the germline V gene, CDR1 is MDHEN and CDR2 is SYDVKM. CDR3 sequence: CASTKFNPRGRGSNQPQHF. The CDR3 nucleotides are TGTGCCAGCACCAAATTTAACCCCCGTGGCAGGGGGAGCAATCAGCCCCAGCATTTT.

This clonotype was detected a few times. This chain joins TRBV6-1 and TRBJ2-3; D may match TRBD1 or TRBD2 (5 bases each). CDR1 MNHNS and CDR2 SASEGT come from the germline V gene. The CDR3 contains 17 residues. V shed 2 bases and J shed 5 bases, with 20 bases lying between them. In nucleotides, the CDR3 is TGTGCCAGCAGTGAATTCGGCCCAGGGAGCATTGGAGATACGCAGTATTTT. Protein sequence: CASSEFGPGSIGDTQYF.

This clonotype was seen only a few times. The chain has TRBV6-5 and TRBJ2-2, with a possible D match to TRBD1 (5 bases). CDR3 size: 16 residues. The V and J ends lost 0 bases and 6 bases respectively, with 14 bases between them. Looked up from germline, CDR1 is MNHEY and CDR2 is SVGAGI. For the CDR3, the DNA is TGTGCCAGCAGTTACTCGAAAGGGGTTAACGCCGGGGAGCTGTTTTTT. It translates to CASSYSKGVNAGELFF.

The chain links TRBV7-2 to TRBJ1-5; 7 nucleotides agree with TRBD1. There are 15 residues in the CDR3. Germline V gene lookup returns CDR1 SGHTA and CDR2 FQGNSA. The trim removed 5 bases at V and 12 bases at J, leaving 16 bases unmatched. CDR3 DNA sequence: TGTGCCAGCAGCCCGAATAGAAGCCCAGGGGGGCTCCAGCATTTT. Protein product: CASSPNRSPGGLQHF.

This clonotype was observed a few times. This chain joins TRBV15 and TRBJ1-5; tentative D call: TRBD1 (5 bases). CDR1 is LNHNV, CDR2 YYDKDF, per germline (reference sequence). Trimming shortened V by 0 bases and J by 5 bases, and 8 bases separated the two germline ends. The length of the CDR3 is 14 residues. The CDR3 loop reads CATSREGEHQPQHF. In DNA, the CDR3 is TGTGCCACCAGCAGAGAGGGGGAGCATCAGCCCCAGCATTTT.

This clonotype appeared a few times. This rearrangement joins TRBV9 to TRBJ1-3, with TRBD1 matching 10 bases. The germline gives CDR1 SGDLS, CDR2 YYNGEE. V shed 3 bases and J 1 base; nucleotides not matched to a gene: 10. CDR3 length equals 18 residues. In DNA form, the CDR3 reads TGTGCCAGCAGCGGGGCCCCCCGGACAGGGGGGTCTGGAAACACCATATATTTT. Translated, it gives CASSGAPRTGGSGNTIYF.

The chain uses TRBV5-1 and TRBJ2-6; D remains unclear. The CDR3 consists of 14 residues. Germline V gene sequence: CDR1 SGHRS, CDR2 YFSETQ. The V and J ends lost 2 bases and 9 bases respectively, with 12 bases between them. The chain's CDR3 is CASSFLFGDNVLTF. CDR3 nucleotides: TGCGCCAGCAGCTTTCTCTTTGGTGACAACGTCCTGACTTTC.

The CDR3 coding sequence is TGTGCCAGCAGCGAGACAGGGTCGCCGGGAAATGAGCAGTTCTTC. Translating gives CASSETGSPGNEQFF. The gene calls are TRBV27 and TRBJ2-1; 7 nucleotides line up with TRBD1. The CDR3 spans 15 residues. V was clipped by 6 bases and J by 7 bases; unmatched bases: 12. CDR1 and CDR2 (germline): MNHEY, SMNVEV (reference sequence).

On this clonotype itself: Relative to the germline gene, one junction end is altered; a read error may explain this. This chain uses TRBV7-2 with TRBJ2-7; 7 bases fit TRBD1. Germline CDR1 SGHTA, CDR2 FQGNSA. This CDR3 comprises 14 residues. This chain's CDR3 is CAGSEPGQNYEQYF. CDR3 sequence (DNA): TGTGCCGGCAGCGAACCGGGACAGAATTACGAGCAGTACTTC.

CDR3 sequence reads: CASSQPGTGLSYEQYF. As DNA, the CDR3 is TGTGCCAGCAGCCAACCTGGGACAGGGCTCTCCTACGAGCAGTACTTC. The genes are TRBV4-2 and TRBJ2-7, with 9 bases identical to TRBD1. V was clipped by 2 bases and J by 0 bases; unmatched bases: 5. CDR1 is LGHNA and CDR2 is YNFKEQ in the germline V gene. The length of the CDR3 is 16 residues.

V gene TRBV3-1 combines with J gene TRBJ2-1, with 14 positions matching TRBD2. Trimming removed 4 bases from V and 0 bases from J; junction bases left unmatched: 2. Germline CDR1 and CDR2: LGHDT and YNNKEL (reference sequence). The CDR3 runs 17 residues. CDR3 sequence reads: CASSPGTSGGSYNEQFF. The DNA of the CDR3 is TGTGCCAGCAGCCCCGGGACTAGCGGGGGCTCCTACAATGAGCAGTTCTTC.

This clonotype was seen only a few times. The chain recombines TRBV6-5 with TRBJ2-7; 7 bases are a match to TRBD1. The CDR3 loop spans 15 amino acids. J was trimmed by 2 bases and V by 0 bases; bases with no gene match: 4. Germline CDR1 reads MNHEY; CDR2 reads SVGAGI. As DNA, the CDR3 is TGTGCCAGCAGTTACTCGGGGACAGACCCCTACGAGCAGTACTTC. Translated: CASSYSGTDPYEQYF.

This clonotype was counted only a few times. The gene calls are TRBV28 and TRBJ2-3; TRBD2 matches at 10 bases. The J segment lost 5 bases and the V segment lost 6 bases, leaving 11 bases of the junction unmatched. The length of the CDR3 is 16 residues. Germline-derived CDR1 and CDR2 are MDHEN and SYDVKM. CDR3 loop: CASSIRLGLAQDTQYF. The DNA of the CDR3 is TGTGCCAGCAGCATACGACTGGGACTAGCGCAAGATACGCAGTATTTT.